This T cell receptor (beta chain) was identified during a study of persistence of HIV-infected CD4 T cells. Study findings and constraints: TCR oligoclonality correlated with proviral oligoclonality in the same sorted populations.

Cells were stimulated with overlapping HIV-1 Gag 15-mer peptides. Memory cells lacking CD40L and CD69 with high CD45RO were sorted. The V gene's germline CDR1 is SGHNT and CDR2 YYREEE (reference sequence). V shed 0 bases, J shed 12 bases, and the junction held 3 bases outside the gene matches. The CDR3 contains 13 residues. A remark on this clone: Its cognate antigen is unknown.

This was the immunoSEQ version 4 assay in survey mode. Sequenced by immunoSEQ multiplex PCR; TCRdb stores in-frame clones only, minus some. Seen here are some 40,000 clones, under 90% observed once, and the top ten hold approximately 5.4%. This clonotype originated in an adult with HIV. The donor label of this sample is uncertain. The specimen was cultured CD4+ T cells from PBMCs, collected from a patient who received antiretroviral therapy. The chain links TRBV5-4 to TRBJ2-1, with 10 bases lining up with TRBD1. Here the CDR3 DNA reads TGTGCCAGCAGCTTGGATGACAGGGGGCGGCAGTTCTTC. It codes for CASSLDDRGRQFF.